The 28 T cell receptor beta chains reported below all come from one sample, sequenced in a study of T cell repertoires in cytomegalovirus infection. From the reads, TCRdb called clonotypes with MiXCR, one entry per CDR3 protein. The table has 150,000 or so distinct CDR3 sequences, about 6% seen once; the top ten hold 18%. Sequencing input: PBMCs. Receptor source: a human donor in good health (CMV status not recorded). Some clones in this sample may be carry-over from other donors' samples.

This clonotype came up many times. This chain connects TRBV7-6 to TRBJ2-3, with no clear D. CDR1 and CDR2 from the germline V gene are SGHVS and FNYEAQ. Between the trimmed V and J ends, which lost 4 bases and 6 bases, there was a span of 11 bases. This CDR3 is 13 amino acids long. CDR3 nucleotide sequence: TGTGCCAGCAGCTCTGGACCCCGCGATACGCAGTATTTT. Protein sequence: CASSSGPRDTQYF.

This clonotype was found many times. The V gene is TRBV7-3, the J gene TRBJ2-2; no definite D call. This CDR3 is 14 amino acids long. V was trimmed by 5 bases and J by 6 bases, leaving 13 bases between them. CDR1 and CDR2 (germline): SGHTA, FQGTGA. The CDR3 nucleotides are TGTGCCAGCAGCCCGTTCCCAGCTGCCGGGGAGCTGTTTTTT. This gives the protein CASSPFPAAGELFF.

This clonotype was detected ten times or more. The CDR3: CASSLLGNSNQPQHF. The CDR3, as DNA: TGTGCCAGCAGCTTACTGGGGAATAGCAATCAGCCCCAGCATTTT. The V and J genes are TRBV7-2 and TRBJ1-5; D not certain. Trimming took off 2 bases at V and 0 bases at J, with 8 bases between the two ends. The CDR3 totals 15 residues. Germline CDR1 is SGHTA and CDR2 is FQGNSA.

In its sample, this clonotype was seen many times. V gene TRBV7-2 combines with J gene TRBJ1-1, with D hard to call. The CDR3 is 14 residues long. V was clipped by 2 bases and J by 4 bases, with 11 bases between them. The germline V gene has CDR1 SGHTA and CDR2 FQGNSA. The CDR3 bases are TGTGCCAGCAGCTTAAAAGTAAGTGTCACTGAAGCTTTCTTT. It translates to CASSLKVSVTEAFF.

This clonotype showed up many times. The chain has TRBV7-8 and TRBJ2-7; D gene unclear. There are 13 residues in the CDR3. V lost 3 bases to trimming and J lost 3 bases, with 9 bases between them. CDR1 and CDR2 (germline): SGHVS, FQNEAQ. Here the CDR3 DNA reads TGTGCCAGCAGCTTCTCTTCTAGCTACGAGCAGTACTTC. Residues: CASSFSSSYEQYF.

Many counts were recorded for this clonotype. This chain uses TRBV7-2 with TRBJ2-1; TRBD2 aligns across 11 bases. CDR1 and CDR2 from the germline V gene are SGHTA and FQGNSA. The J segment lost 2 bases and the V segment lost 4 bases, leaving 7 bases of the junction unmatched. This CDR3 has 17 amino acids. This CDR3 reads CASSSRLAGLTYNEQFF. In DNA form, the CDR3 reads TGTGCCAGCAGCTCCAGACTAGCGGGGCTGACCTACAATGAGCAGTTCTTC.

The genes are TRBV6-4 and TRBJ2-3; 11 bases align to TRBD1. CDR3 size: 14 residues. Germline V gives CDR1 MRHNA, CDR2 SNTAGT. After removal of 4 bases from V and 6 bases from J, the junction contained 3 bases not matched to a gene. This CDR3 is CASSVGTGGDTQYF. For the CDR3, the DNA is TGTGCCAGCAGTGTTGGGACAGGGGGTGATACGCAGTATTTT.

This clonotype was counted only a few times. The chain carries TRBV9 and TRBJ1-2, with 9 bases fitting TRBD1. This CDR3 has 15 amino acids. CDR1 is SGDLS and CDR2 is YYNGEE in the germline V gene. The junction had 7 bases not matched to a gene; V was cut back by 0 bases and J by 7 bases. CDR3: CASSVVGTGGSGYTF. The CDR3 DNA is TGTGCCAGCAGCGTAGTGGGTACAGGGGGCTCTGGCTACACCTTC.

This clonotype was observed a handful of times. A read error is possible here, since a much larger clone lies one base away. J is TRBJ2-7 and V is TRBV6-5, with no clear D. CDR1 MNHEY and CDR2 SVGAGI come from the germline V gene. CDR3 length: 12 residues. V lost 6 bases and J 0 bases, leaving 6 bases between the germline ends. CDR3 sequence reads: CASSKSSYEQYF. The CDR3 coding sequence is TGTGCCAGCAGCAAGAGCTCCTACGAGCAGTACTTC.

The chain couples TRBV5-1 to TRBJ1-1, with 7 bases that match TRBD1. This CDR3 has 13 residues. Germline CDR1 and CDR2: SGHRS and YFSETQ. The V segment lost 5 bases and the J segment 7 bases; nucleotides outside the gene matches: 8. The CDR3 nucleotides are TGCGCCAGCAGACGAGACAGGGTTGGTGAAGCTTTCTTT. This codes for CASRRDRVGEAFF.

V usage is TRBV28 and J usage is TRBJ2-3; no clear D. Looked up from germline, CDR1 is MDHEN and CDR2 is SYDVKM. This CDR3 is 12 amino acids long. Trimming took 6 bases from V and 6 from J, leaving 10 bases between them. CDR3 loop: CASSQLWDTQYF. The DNA for the CDR3 is TGTGCCAGCAGCCAGCTTTGGGATACGCAGTATTTT. Together with reference TRBV28 and TRBJ2-3, the CDR3 gives the full variable domain: DVKVTQSSRYLVKRTGEKVFLECVQDMDHENMFWYRQDPGLGLRLIYFSYDVKMKEKGDIPEGYSVSREKKERFSLILESASTNQTSMYLCASSQLWDTQYFGPGTRLTVL.

The sample holds many counts of this clonotype. J is TRBJ1-1 and V is TRBV7-2; tentative D call: TRBD1 (6 bases). The V and J ends lost 10 bases and 0 bases respectively, with 18 bases between them. The CDR3 runs 15 residues. Germline CDR1 and CDR2: SGHTA and FQGNSA. CDR3 DNA: TGTGCCATATCTGGGGGGGGGCTCATGAACACTGAAGCTTTCTTT. Its protein is CAISGGGLMNTEAFF. Drawing the rest from reference TRBV7-2 and TRBJ1-1, the complete variable domain is GAGVSQSPSNKVTEKGKDVELRCDPISGHTALYWYRQSLGQGLEFLIYFQGNSAPDKSGLPSDRFSAERTGGSVSTLTIQRTQQEDSAVYLCAISGGGLMNTEAFFGQGTRLTVV.

The gene calls are TRBV20-1 and TRBJ1-5; D may be TRBD1 (6 bases). The CDR3 consists of 14 residues. V was clipped by 8 bases and J by 2 bases, with 16 bases between them. From germline, CDR1 is DFQATT and CDR2 SNEGSKA (reference sequence). CDR3: CSTGIGGGNQPQHF. CDR3 sequence (DNA): TGCAGTACAGGGATCGGAGGAGGCAATCAGCCCCAGCATTTT.

The chain has TRBV14 and TRBJ2-7, with D maybe TRBD1 (5 bases). Germline V lookup: CDR1 SGHDN, CDR2 FVKESK. The CDR3 covers 13 residues. V dropped 4 bases and J dropped 0 bases, with 7 bases sitting between them. CDR3: CASSPDTSYEQYF. The CDR3 DNA is TGTGCCAGCAGCCCGGACACCTCCTACGAGCAGTACTTC.

This clonotype came up many times. The chain uses TRBV7-2 and TRBJ2-6, with D tentatively TRBD1 or TRBD2 (5 bases each). The CDR3 runs 17 residues. Germline V gene lookup returns CDR1 SGHTA and CDR2 FQGNSA. Deletions cut 5 bases from V and 0 bases from J, with 14 bases between. The CDR3 DNA sequence: TGTGCCAGCAGCCCACGGGACGGCAGCTCTGGGGCCAACGTCCTGACTTTC. This sequence encodes CASSPRDGSSGANVLTF.

There are many counts of this clonotype. The chain couples TRBV30 to TRBJ1-5; D unclear. The V gene lost 0 bases and the J gene lost 5 bases, with 14 bases spanning the gap. CDR3 size: 15 residues. Looked up from germline, CDR1 is GTSNPN and CDR2 is SVGIG (reference sequence). The CDR3 DNA is TGTGCCTGGAGTGTTGGCACCTATGGGGATCAGCCCCAGCATTTT. Translation: CAWSVGTYGDQPQHF.

This clonotype occurred many times. The gene calls are TRBV6-2 or TRBV6-3 and TRBJ2-7, with D hard to call. The germline V gene has CDR1 MNHEY and CDR2 SVGEGT. The CDR3 has 12 amino acids. V was trimmed by 2 bases and J by 6 bases, leaving 8 bases between them. CDR3 region: CASSYTAVEQYF. CDR3 nucleotide sequence: TGTGCCAGCAGTTACACGGCGGTCGAGCAGTACTTC.

This sequence joins TRBV3-1 and TRBJ1-2, with 7 bases fitting TRBD1. The ends lost 4 bases at V and 8 bases at J; junction bases unmatched: 13. The germline V gene encodes CDR1 LGHDT and CDR2 YNNKEL (reference sequence). The length of the CDR3 is 15 residues. CDR3 in DNA: TGTGCCAGCAGCCCACGGTGGGACAGTACCACCGGCTACACCTTC. This codes for CASSPRWDSTTGYTF.

This clonotype has ten or more counts. V gene TRBV7-3 combines with J gene TRBJ2-2; 9 bases fit TRBD2. The CDR3 loop spans 16 amino acids. Germline V gene data show CDR1 as SGHTA and CDR2 as FQGTGA. With 1 base clipped from V and 3 bases from J, the junction kept 3 bases outside the gene matches. In DNA, the CDR3 is TGTGCCAGCAGCTTAATAGCGGGGGAATACACCGGGGAGCTGTTTTTT. It translates to CASSLIAGEYTGELFF.

This clonotype has a count of ten or more. The chain joins TRBV7-2 to TRBJ1-2; D is ambiguous. V lost 2 bases, J lost 8 bases, and 15 bases lay in between. Germline lookup yields CDR1 SGHTA and CDR2 FQGNSA. The length of the CDR3 is 14 residues. CDR3 in DNA: TGTGCCAGCAGCTTATCCCCACCCTTGGAGGGCTACACCTTC. It codes for CASSLSPPLEGYTF.

This clonotype has only a few counts. The V call is TRBV29-1, the J call TRBJ2-3; a weak D match, TRBD2 (5 bases). V was clipped by 3 bases and J by 6 bases, with 13 bases between them. This CDR3 region has 13 residues. CDR1 is SQVTM and CDR2 is ANQGSEA in the germline V gene. For the CDR3, the DNA is TGCAGCGTTGATATCGAGGGAATGGATACGCAGTATTTT. Its protein is CSVDIEGMDTQYF.

This clonotype was counted ten times or more. This rearrangement joins TRBV7-3 to TRBJ2-3; unclear D gene. The CDR3 runs 14 residues. Germline V gene lookup returns CDR1 SGHTA and CDR2 FQGTGA. V was trimmed by 2 bases and J by 4 bases, leaving 10 bases between them. This CDR3 reads CASSLQPNPDTQYF. DNA of the CDR3: TGTGCCAGCAGCTTACAGCCAAACCCAGATACGCAGTATTTT.

This clonotype occurred many times. The V and J genes are TRBV19 and TRBJ1-2, with 11 positions matching TRBD1. The CDR3 totals 13 residues. The ends lost 5 bases at V and 8 bases at J; junction bases unmatched: 4. Germline V lookup: CDR1 LNHDA, CDR2 SQIVND (reference sequence). CDR3 sequence (DNA): TGTGCCAGTAGTGTGGACAGGGGGCTCGGCTACACCTTC. This encodes CASSVDRGLGYTF. The whole variable domain, filled in from reference TRBV19 and TRBJ1-2, reads DGGITQSPKYLFRKEGQNVTLSCEQNLNHDAMYWYRQDPGQGLRLIYYSQIVNDFQKGDIAEGYSVSREKKESFPLTVTSAQKNPTAFYLCASSVDRGLGYTFGSGTRLTVV.

This clonotype was picked up a small number of times. V gene TRBV12-5 combines with J gene TRBJ1-1; perhaps TRBD1 as D (6 bases). V lost 9 bases, J lost 5 bases, and 10 bases lay in between. The CDR3 contains 11 residues. CDR1 and CDR2 (germline): LGHNT, FRNRAP. CDR3 loop: CASAGVTEAFF. The CDR3 nucleotides read TGTGCTAGCGCAGGGGTGACTGAAGCTTTCTTT.

Ten or more counts support this clonotype. The CDR3 here is CASSPKVGGAYNEQFF. The CDR3 DNA follows: TGTGCCAGCAGCCCTAAGGTAGGGGGCGCCTACAATGAGCAGTTCTTC. J is TRBJ2-1 and V is TRBV7-3, with 7 bases fitting TRBD1. The trim removed 5 bases at V and 2 bases at J, leaving 9 bases unmatched. Germline assignment: CDR1 SGHTA and CDR2 FQGTGA. The CDR3 extends over 16 amino acids.

The rearrangement uses TRBV12-5 and TRBJ2-7; D is undetermined. V lost 5 bases to trimming and J lost 3 bases, with 11 bases between them. This CDR3 has 13 amino acids. From germline, CDR1 is LGHNT and CDR2 FRNRAP. Here the CDR3 DNA reads TGTGCTAGTGGTCCACCCCCCAGCTACGAGCAGTACTTC. It specifies CASGPPPSYEQYF.

The rearrangement uses TRBV12-3 or TRBV12-4 and TRBJ1-5; unclear D gene. CDR3 length equals 14 residues. V dropped 3 bases and J dropped 1 base, with 7 bases sitting between them. CDR3 sequence reads: CASSLIRSNQPQHF. In DNA form, the CDR3 reads TGTGCCAGCAGTTTGATCAGAAGCAATCAGCCCCAGCATTTT.

This clonotype was counted ten times or more. This sequence joins TRBV7-2 and TRBJ2-1; D might be TRBD1 (5 bases). The germline CDR1 and CDR2 sequences are SGHTA and FQGNSA. V lost 1 base and J lost 0, with 13 bases in between. The CDR3 has 17 residues. The CDR3 DNA follows: TGTGCCAGCAGCTTAGTGGGGCTGGCAGCCTCCTACAATGAGCAGTTCTTC. Translated, it gives CASSLVGLAASYNEQFF.